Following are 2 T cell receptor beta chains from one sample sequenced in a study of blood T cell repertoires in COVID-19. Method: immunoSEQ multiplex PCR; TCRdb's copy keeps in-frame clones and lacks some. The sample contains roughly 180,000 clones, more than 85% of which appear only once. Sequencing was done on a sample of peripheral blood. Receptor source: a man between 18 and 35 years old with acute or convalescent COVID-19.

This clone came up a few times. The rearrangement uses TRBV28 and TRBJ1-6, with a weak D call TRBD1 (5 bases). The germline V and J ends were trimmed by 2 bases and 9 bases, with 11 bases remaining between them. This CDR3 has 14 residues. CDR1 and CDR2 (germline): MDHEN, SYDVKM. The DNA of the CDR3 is TGTGCCAGCAGTTTAGCGGGACGGACTTCACCCCTCCACTTT. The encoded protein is CASSLAGRTSPLHF. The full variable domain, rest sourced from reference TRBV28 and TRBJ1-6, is DVKVTQSSRYLVKRTGEKVFLECVQDMDHENMFWYRQDPGLGLRLIYFSYDVKMKEKGDIPEGYSVSREKKERFSLILESASTNQTSMYLCASSLAGRTSPLHFGNGTRLTVT.

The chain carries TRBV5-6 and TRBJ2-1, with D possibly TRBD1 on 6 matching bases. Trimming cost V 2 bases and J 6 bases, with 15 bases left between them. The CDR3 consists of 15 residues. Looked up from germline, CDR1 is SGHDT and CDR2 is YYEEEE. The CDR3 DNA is TGTGCCAGCAGCTTAGGCAGGGGCGCGTTCAATGAGCAGTTCTTC. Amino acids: CASSLGRGAFNEQFF.